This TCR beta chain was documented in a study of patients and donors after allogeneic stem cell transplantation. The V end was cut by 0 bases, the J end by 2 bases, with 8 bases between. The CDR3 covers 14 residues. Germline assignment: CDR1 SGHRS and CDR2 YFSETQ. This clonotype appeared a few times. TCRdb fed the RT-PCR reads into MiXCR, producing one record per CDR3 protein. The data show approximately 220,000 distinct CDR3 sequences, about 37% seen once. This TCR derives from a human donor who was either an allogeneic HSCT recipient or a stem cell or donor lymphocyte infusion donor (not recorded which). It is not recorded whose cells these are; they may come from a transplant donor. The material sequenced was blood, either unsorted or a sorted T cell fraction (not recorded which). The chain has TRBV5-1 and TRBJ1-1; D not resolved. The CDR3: CASSLDRPNTEAFF. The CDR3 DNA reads TGCGCCAGCAGCTTGGACCGCCCCAACACTGAAGCTTTCTTT. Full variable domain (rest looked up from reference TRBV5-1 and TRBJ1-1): KAGVTQTPRYLIKTRGQQVTLSCSPISGHRSVSWYQQTPGQGLQFLFEYFSETQRNKGNFPGRFSGRQFSNSRSEMNVSTLELGDSALYLCASSLDRPNTEAFFGQGTRLTVV.